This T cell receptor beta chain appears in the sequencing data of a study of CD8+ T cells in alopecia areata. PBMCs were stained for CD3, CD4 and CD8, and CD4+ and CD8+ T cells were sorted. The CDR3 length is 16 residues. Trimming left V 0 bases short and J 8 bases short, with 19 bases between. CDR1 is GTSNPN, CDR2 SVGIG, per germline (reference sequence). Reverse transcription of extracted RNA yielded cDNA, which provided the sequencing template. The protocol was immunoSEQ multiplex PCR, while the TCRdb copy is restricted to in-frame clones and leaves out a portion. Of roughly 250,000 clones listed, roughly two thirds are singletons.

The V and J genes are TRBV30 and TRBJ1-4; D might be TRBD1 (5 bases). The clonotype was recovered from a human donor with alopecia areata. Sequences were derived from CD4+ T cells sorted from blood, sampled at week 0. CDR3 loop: CAWSVLPGTRREKLFF. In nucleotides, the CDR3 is TGTGCCTGGAGTGTACTCCCCGGGACCAGACGAGAAAAACTGTTTTTT.